This is a list of T cell receptor beta chains from one sample in a study of T cells after yellow fever vaccination. TCRdb reprocessed the 5' RACE reads via MiXCR and lists one record per CDR3 protein. The data show about 300,000 distinct CDR3 sequences, with under 5% seen just once and 20% to 25% held by the top ten. Sequenced here: PBMCs, sampled 5 days after the yellow fever booster vaccination. These receptors all stem from a man between 18 and 35 years old who received the YFV17D yellow fever vaccine. CDR3s include the opening cysteine and the closing phenylalanine or tryptophan. A D gene is named only where the DNA matches it firmly. A clone size is listed for some rows: how often the clone was seen (once, few, many), or a class if it is expanded.

clone_size,v_call,j_call,d_call,cdr3_nt,cdr3_aa
many,TRBV6-5,TRBJ1-1,.,TGTGCCAGCAGTTACTCTAGGGCAGGGGACACTGAAGCTTTCTTT,CASSYSRAGDTEAFF
many,TRBV7-9,TRBJ2-6,.,TGTGCCAGCAGGCCCGGCCCTGGGGCCAACGTCCTGACTTTC,CASRPGPGANVLTF
.,TRBV20-1,TRBJ2-5,TRBD2,TGCAGTGCTGGTCTAGCGGGGGGAGAGGAGACCCAGTACTTC,CSAGLAGGEETQYF
many,TRBV7-2,TRBJ2-6,.,TGTGCCAGCAGCTTAGTGGCCAGACATACTGGGGCCAACGTCCTGACTTTC,CASSLVARHTGANVLTF
.,TRBV7-2,TRBJ1-2,.,TGTGCCAGCAGTGTAAAGGGCCCCTATGGCTACACCTTC,CASSVKGPYGYTF
.,TRBV6-4,TRBJ2-1,TRBD2,TGTGCCAGCAGTCCCTTCTGGGGGGGGGTCTACAATGAGCAGTTCTTC,CASSPFWGGVYNEQFF
many,TRBV5-1,TRBJ1-1,.,TGCGCCAGCAGCTTGGCGGGGGCGCTTAGAGGGGAGAACACTGAAGCTTTCTTT,CASSLAGALRGENTEAFF
few,TRBV7-2,TRBJ2-3,TRBD2,TGTGCCAGCAGCTACGCTAGCGGGGGGGCCAATACGCAGTATTTT,CASSYASGGANTQYF
few,TRBV7-8,TRBJ2-7,TRBD1,TGTGCCAGCAGATCCGGGACAGGGCCCTACGAGCAGTACTTC,CASRSGTGPYEQYF
.,TRBV20-1,TRBJ1-1,.,TGCAGTGCGCCGACCGGACATCTGAACACTGAAGCTTTCTTT,CSAPTGHLNTEAFF
few,TRBV6-5,TRBJ2-5,.,TGTGCCAGCAGTTTTAACTGGGATGCGGAGACCCAGTACTTC,CASSFNWDAETQYF
.,TRBV4-1,TRBJ2-7,.,TGCGCCAGCAGCTCTCCCCCAGCAGGGCGGTACGAGCAGTACTTC,CASSSPPAGRYEQYF
.,TRBV20-1,TRBJ2-1,.,TGCAGTGCTAGAGATTTCTTAGGGGCCGACAATGAGCAGTTCTTC,CSARDFLGADNEQFF
.,TRBV13,TRBJ2-3,TRBD1,TGTGCCAGCAGCCAACAGGGGACAGATACGCAGTATTTT,CASSQQGTDTQYF
few,TRBV7-2,TRBJ1-6,.,TGTGCCAGCACCCCGGACCTCCTATCACCCCTCCACTTT,CASTPDLLSPLHF
many,TRBV6-5,TRBJ2-1,.,TGTGCCAGCAGTTCCGACTCGCGGATGAGCTCCTACAATGAGCAGTTCTTC,CASSSDSRMSSYNEQFF
.,TRBV27,TRBJ1-4,.,TGTCCACCTTGCAGGGAGGATGAAAAACTGTTTTTT,CPPCREDEKLFF
few,TRBV15,TRBJ2-2,TRBD1,TGTGCCACCAGCAGGGACAGGGGCAGGACCGGGGAGCTGTTTTTT,CATSRDRGRTGELFF
many,TRBV6-2/TRBV6-3,TRBJ2-5,.,TGTGCCAGCAGCTTAAGCGGACTCCAAGAGACCCAGTACTTC,CASSLSGLQETQYF
.,TRBV28,TRBJ1-3,.,TGTGCCGGCCAATCCCCGGGGTTTGGAAACACCATATATTTT,CAGQSPGFGNTIYF
few,TRBV4-3,TRBJ2-3,.,TGCGCCAGCAGCCCCGAACCCCGGCAGTACACAGATACGCAGTATTTT,CASSPEPRQYTDTQYF
.,TRBV5-1,TRBJ2-2,.,TGCGCCAGCAGCTACATACCTAGCACCGGGGAGCTGTTTTTT,CASSYIPSTGELFF
.,TRBV12-3/TRBV12-4,TRBJ2-3,.,TGTGCCAGCAGTCACCGGCTTGATAGCACAGATACGCAGTATTTT,CASSHRLDSTDTQYF
.,TRBV9,TRBJ2-7,.,TGTGCCAGCAGCGTAGGTCACAGCTCCTACGAGCAGTACTTC,CASSVGHSSYEQYF
many,TRBV7-3,TRBJ1-3,.,TGTGCCAGCAGCTTACCCGAAGGCAGCAGCTCTGGAAACACCATATATTTT,CASSLPEGSSSGNTIYF
.,TRBV10-1,TRBJ2-3,.,TGCGCCAGCAGTGAGGCTGGGACTTCAGATACGCAGTATTTT,CASSEAGTSDTQYF
many,TRBV29-1,TRBJ1-2,.,TGCAGCGTTGGGGTGGGCGGACCCTATGGCTACACCTTC,CSVGVGGPYGYTF
few,TRBV6-2/TRBV6-3,TRBJ2-3,.,TGTGCCAGCAGTTACGCCGGGGTCAACACAGATACGCAGTATTTT,CASSYAGVNTDTQYF
.,TRBV6-5,TRBJ2-2,TRBD1,TGTGCCAGCAGACGGACAGGAACGAACACCGGGGAGCTGTTTTTT,CASRRTGTNTGELFF
few,TRBV11-2,TRBJ2-7,TRBD1,TGTGCCAGCAACAGGGGGAGTGGGACCTACGAGCAGTACTTC,CASNRGSGTYEQYF
few,TRBV12-3/TRBV12-4,TRBJ1-1,.,TGTGCCAGCAGTTCACCCTTTAGTGGGAAGAAAACTGAAGCTTTCTTT,CASSSPFSGKKTEAFF
many,TRBV28,TRBJ2-2,.,TGTGCCAGCAGTTCCCCTCCGGGGGAAGCCGCCGGGGAGCTGTTTTTT,CASSSPPGEAAGELFF
many,TRBV5-4,TRBJ2-2,.,TGTGCCAGCAGCTTCGGCGGGGTCGCCGGGGAGCTGTTTTTT,CASSFGGVAGELFF
.,TRBV5-4,TRBJ1-6,TRBD1,TGTGCCAGCAGCCAGACAGGGTTGGTTGAGAATTCACCCCTCCACTTT,CASSQTGLVENSPLHF
many,TRBV3-1,TRBJ2-1,.,TGTGCCAGCAGCCAAGATTCGGGGGCCTACAATGAGCAGTTCTTC,CASSQDSGAYNEQFF
many,TRBV5-1,TRBJ2-4,.,TGCGCCAGCAGCTTGGGTGCGGTATTCCAAAACATTCAGTACTTC,CASSLGAVFQNIQYF
few,TRBV28,TRBJ1-4,.,TGTGCCAGCAGTTTACCTTGGGAGGTGGGGTATGAAAAACTGTTTTTT,CASSLPWEVGYEKLFF
many,TRBV6-5,TRBJ1-2,TRBD1,TGTGCCAGCAGTCCTGGACAGGCCTATGGCTACACCTTC,CASSPGQAYGYTF
.,TRBV20-1,TRBJ1-2,.,TGCAGTGCTAGAGAGGGGGGGATCACCTATGGCTACACCTTC,CSAREGGITYGYTF
many,TRBV4-1,TRBJ1-1,.,TGCGCCAGCAGCCTCTCCCGGGACCCGCAGAGGGGGACTGAAGCTTTCTTT,CASSLSRDPQRGTEAFF
many,TRBV7-9,TRBJ2-2,.,TGTGCCAGCAGCTTCGGTTCACAGAACACCGGGGAGCTGTTTTTT,CASSFGSQNTGELFF
many,TRBV5-1,TRBJ2-5,TRBD1,TGCGCCAGCAGCCGGACAGGGGGCACGGAGACCCAGTACTTC,CASSRTGGTETQYF
many,TRBV7-2,TRBJ1-4,.,TGTGCCAGCAGCTTATCGAATTCTGGTGAAAAACTGTTTTTT,CASSLSNSGEKLFF
few,TRBV5-5,TRBJ1-2,.,TGTGCCAGCAGTTCCCAGGGAGCGGGGACATATGGCTACACCTTC,CASSSQGAGTYGYTF
many,TRBV7-6,TRBJ2-2,TRBD2,TGTGCCAGCAGCCCGGTGGGGGGGGTAAACACCGGGGAGCTGTTTTTT,CASSPVGGVNTGELFF
few,TRBV7-8,TRBJ2-5,.,TGTGCCAGCAGCCCCTTCCCAGAAGAGACCCAGTACTTC,CASSPFPEETQYF
many,TRBV20-1,TRBJ2-3,TRBD2,TGCAGTGCTAGCACTAGCGGGGGGGCAGTTTTCCACACAGATACGCAGTATTTT,CSASTSGGAVFHTDTQYF
many,TRBV5-1,TRBJ1-3,.,TGCGCCAGCAGCTTGACAGGGAACTCTGGAAACACCATATATTTT,CASSLTGNSGNTIYF
many,TRBV12-3/TRBV12-4,TRBJ1-1,TRBD1,TGTGCCAGCAGGGGGGACAGTGTAATGAACACTGAAGCTTTCTTT,CASRGDSVMNTEAFF